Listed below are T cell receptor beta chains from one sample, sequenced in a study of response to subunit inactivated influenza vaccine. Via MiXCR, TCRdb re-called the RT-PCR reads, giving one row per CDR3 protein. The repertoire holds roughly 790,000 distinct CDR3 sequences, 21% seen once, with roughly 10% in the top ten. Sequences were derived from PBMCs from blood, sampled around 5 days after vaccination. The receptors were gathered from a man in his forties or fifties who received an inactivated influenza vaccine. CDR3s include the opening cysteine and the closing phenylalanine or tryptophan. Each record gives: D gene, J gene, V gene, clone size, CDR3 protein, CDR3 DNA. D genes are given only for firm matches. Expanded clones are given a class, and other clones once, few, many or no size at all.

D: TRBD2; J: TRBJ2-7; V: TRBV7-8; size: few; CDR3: CASSPLVSGGWNEQYF; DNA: TGTGCCAGCAGCCCGCTGGTGTCGGGGGGTTGGAACGAGCAGTACTTC
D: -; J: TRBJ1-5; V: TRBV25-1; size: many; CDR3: CASSDGRHINQPQHF; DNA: TGTGCCAGCAGTGACGGTAGACACATCAATCAGCCCCAGCATTTT
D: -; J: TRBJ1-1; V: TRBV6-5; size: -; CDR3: CASSTQRGSNTEAFF; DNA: TGTGCCAGCAGTACTCAACGCGGCAGCAACACTGAAGCTTTCTTT
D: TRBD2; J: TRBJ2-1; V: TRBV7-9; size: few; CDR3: CASSRREARVFEQFF; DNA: TGTGCCAGCAGCCGACGGGAGGCAAGAGTATTTGAGCAGTTCTTC
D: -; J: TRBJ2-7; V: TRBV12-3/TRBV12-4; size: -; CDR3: CASSLVGLNYEQYF; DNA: TGTGCCAGCAGCTTAGTGGGCCTCAACTACGAGCAGTACTTC
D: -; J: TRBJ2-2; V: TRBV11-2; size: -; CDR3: CASSLGYGTQNTGELFF; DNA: TGTGCCAGCAGCTTAGGGTACGGGACCCAAAATACCGGGGAGCTGTTTTTT
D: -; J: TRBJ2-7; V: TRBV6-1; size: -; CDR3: CASSPGLSLYEQYF; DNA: TGTGCCAGCAGCCCGGGGCTTTCCCTCTACGAGCAGTACTTC
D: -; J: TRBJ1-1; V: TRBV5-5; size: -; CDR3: CASSLGSGWTEAFF; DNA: TGTGCCAGCAGCTTGGGGTCAGGGTGGACTGAAGCTTTCTTT
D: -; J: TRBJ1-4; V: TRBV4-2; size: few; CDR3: CASSQDWGPVEKLFF; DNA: TGTGCCAGCAGCCAAGATTGGGGGCCGGTTGAAAAACTGTTTTTT
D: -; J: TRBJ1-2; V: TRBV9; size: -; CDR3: CASRFTVGVRSYGYTF; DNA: TGTGCCAGCAGATTTACGGTGGGGGTGCGGAGCTATGGCTACACCTTC
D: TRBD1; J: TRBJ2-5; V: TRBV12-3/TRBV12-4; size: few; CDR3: CASRPGQGGKETQYF; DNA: TGTGCCAGCAGGCCGGGACAGGGAGGAAAAGAGACCCAGTACTTC
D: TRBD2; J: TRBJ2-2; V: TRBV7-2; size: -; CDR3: CASSNSGRAPGELFF; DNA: TGTGCCAGCAGCAATAGCGGGAGGGCCCCCGGGGAGCTGTTTTTT
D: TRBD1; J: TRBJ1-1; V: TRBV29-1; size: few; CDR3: CSVPGQGGNTEAFF; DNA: TGCAGCGTACCCGGACAGGGAGGGAACACTGAAGCTTTCTTT
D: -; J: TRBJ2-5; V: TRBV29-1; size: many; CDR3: CSVEDLSGWETQYF; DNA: TGCAGCGTTGAAGATCTGTCGGGTTGGGAGACCCAGTACTTC
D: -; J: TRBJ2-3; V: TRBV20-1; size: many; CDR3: CSARDPWTSPQDTQYF; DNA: TGCAGTGCTAGAGATCCGTGGACTTCCCCTCAAGATACGCAGTATTTT
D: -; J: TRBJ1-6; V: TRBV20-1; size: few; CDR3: CSARQVAHNSPLHF; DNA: TGCAGTGCCAGACAGGTCGCGCACAATTCACCCCTCCACTTT
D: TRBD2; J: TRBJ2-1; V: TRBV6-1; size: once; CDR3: CASSRISGRASYEQFF; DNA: TGTGCCAGCAGTCGTATTAGCGGGAGGGCCTCATATGAGCAGTTCTTC
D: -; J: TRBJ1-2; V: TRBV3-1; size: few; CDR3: CASSQHTGTLSYGYTF; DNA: TGTGCCAGCAGCCAACATACAGGCACCCTCTCCTATGGCTACACCTTC
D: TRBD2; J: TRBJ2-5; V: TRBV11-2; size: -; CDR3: CASSSDGLGRRTQYF; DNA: TGTGCCAGCAGCTCGGACGGACTCGGGAGGCGGACCCAGTACTTC
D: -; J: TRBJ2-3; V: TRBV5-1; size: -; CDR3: CASSQGLWEKATDTQYF; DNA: TGCGCCAGCAGCCAAGGACTGTGGGAAAAAGCCACAGATACGCAGTATTTT
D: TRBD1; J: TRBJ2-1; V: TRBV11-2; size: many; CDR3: CASSLGTAYNEQFF; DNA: TGTGCCAGCAGCCTCGGGACAGCCTACAATGAGCAGTTCTTC
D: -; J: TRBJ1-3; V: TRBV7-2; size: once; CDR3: CASSLALRWGLSGNTIYF; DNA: TGTGCCAGCAGCTTAGCGCTGAGGTGGGGTCTCTCTGGAAACACCATATATTTT
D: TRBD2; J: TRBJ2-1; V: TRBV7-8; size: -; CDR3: CASSDPGLAGNEQFF; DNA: TGTGCCAGCAGCGATCCGGGACTAGCGGGTAATGAGCAGTTCTTC
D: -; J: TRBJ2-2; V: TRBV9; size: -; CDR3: CASSVEGNTGELFF; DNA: TGTGCCAGCAGCGTAGAAGGGAACACCGGGGAGCTGTTTTTT